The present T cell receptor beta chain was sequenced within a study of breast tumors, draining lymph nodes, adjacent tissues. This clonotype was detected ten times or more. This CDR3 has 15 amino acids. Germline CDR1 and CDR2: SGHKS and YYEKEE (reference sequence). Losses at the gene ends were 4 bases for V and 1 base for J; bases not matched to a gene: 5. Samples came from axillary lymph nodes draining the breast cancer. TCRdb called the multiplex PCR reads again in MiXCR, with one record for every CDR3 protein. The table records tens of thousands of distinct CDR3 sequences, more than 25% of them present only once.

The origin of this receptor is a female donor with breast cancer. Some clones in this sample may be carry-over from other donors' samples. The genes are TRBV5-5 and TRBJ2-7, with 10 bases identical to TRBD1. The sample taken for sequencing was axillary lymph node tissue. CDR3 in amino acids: CASSRDRGRSYEQYF. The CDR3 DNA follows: TGTGCCAGCAGCAGGGACAGGGGAAGATCCTACGAGCAGTACTTC. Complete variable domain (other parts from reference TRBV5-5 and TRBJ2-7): DAGVTQSPTHLIKTRGQQVTLRCSPISGHKSVSWYQQVLGQGPQFIFQYYEKEERGRGNFPDRFSARQFPNYSSELNVNALLLGDSALYLCASSRDRGRSYEQYFGPGTRLTVT.